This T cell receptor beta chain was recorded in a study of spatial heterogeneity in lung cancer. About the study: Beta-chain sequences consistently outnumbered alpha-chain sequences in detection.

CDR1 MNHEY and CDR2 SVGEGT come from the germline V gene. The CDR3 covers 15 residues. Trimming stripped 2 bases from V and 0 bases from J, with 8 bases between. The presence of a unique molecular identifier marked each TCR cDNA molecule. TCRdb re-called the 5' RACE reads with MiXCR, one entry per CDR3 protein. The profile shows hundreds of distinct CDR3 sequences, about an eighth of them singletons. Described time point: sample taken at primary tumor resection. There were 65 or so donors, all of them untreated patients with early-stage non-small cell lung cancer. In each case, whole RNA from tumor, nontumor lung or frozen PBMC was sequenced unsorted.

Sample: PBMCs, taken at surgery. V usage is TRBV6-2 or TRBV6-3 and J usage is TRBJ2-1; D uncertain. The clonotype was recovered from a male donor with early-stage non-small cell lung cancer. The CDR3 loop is CASSYVHSSYNEQFF. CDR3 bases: TGTGCCAGCAGTTACGTCCATAGCTCCTACAATGAGCAGTTCTTC.